Listed below are T cell receptor beta chains from one sample, sequenced in a study of T-cell memory formation after mild COVID-19. TCRdb re-analysed the 5' RACE reads in MiXCR, keeping a single row per CDR3 protein. The sample records about 440,000 distinct CDR3 sequences, over 15% being singletons. The sequenced sample was PBMCs or a T cell subset sorted from them (not recorded which). The receptors here all came from an adult woman who had mild COVID-19 (a few samples of this study predate the infection). Cell type and time point are not known. CDR3s include the opening cysteine and the closing phenylalanine or tryptophan. Each record gives: CDR3 DNA, CDR3 protein, clone size, J gene, D gene, V gene. D genes are given only for firm matches. The size of a clone is reported for some rows only, either as once, few or many, or as a class for expanded clones.

CDR3 DNA: TGCAGCGTCTCAATAGCTTATGAAGCTTTCTTT
CDR3 protein: CSVSIAYEAFF
clone size: -
J gene: TRBJ1-1
D gene: -
V gene: TRBV29-1

CDR3 DNA: TGTGCCTGGAGTTCCCTCGGGGGGAATAATTCACCCCTCCACTTT
CDR3 protein: CAWSSLGGNNSPLHF
clone size: -
J gene: TRBJ1-6
D gene: -
V gene: TRBV30

CDR3 DNA: TGTGCCAGCTCCCAGCGAGGGGCGGCCAACGTCCTGACTTTC
CDR3 protein: CASSQRGAANVLTF
clone size: few
J gene: TRBJ2-6
D gene: -
V gene: TRBV2

CDR3 DNA: TGTGCCAGCAGATTTTCCCCTGAGCTCGAGCAGTACTTC
CDR3 protein: CASRFSPELEQYF
clone size: -
J gene: TRBJ2-7
D gene: -
V gene: TRBV3-1

CDR3 DNA: TGTGCCAGTAGTATAGGCCCCCGGGGCACTGAAGCTTTCTTT
CDR3 protein: CASSIGPRGTEAFF
clone size: once
J gene: TRBJ1-1
D gene: -
V gene: TRBV19

CDR3 DNA: TGTGCCTGGTCCCTTGGAGCGATCGAAGAGACCCAGTACTTC
CDR3 protein: CAWSLGAIEETQYF
clone size: -
J gene: TRBJ2-5
D gene: -
V gene: TRBV30

CDR3 DNA: TGCGCCAGCAGCAGGTTCGCGGGGGGGGAGCAGTACTTC
CDR3 protein: CASSRFAGGEQYF
clone size: few
J gene: TRBJ2-7
D gene: TRBD2
V gene: TRBV4-1

CDR3 DNA: TGCAGTGCTAGACCCATGGCGCTGACTCAGACCTACGAGCAGTACTTC
CDR3 protein: CSARPMALTQTYEQYF
clone size: few
J gene: TRBJ2-7
D gene: -
V gene: TRBV20-1

CDR3 DNA: TGCGCCAGCAGCTCATTTAGTAGAGGATGGGTTGCCGGGGAGCTGTTTTTT
CDR3 protein: CASSSFSRGWVAGELFF
clone size: -
J gene: TRBJ2-2
D gene: -
V gene: TRBV5-1

CDR3 DNA: TGTGCCACCAGCAGAGATCGAAGTGAGACCCAGTACTTC
CDR3 protein: CATSRDRSETQYF
clone size: few
J gene: TRBJ2-5
D gene: -
V gene: TRBV15

CDR3 DNA: TGTGCCAGCAGCAAATGGTCTAGAGGGAATCAGCCCCAGCATTTT
CDR3 protein: CASSKWSRGNQPQHF
clone size: few
J gene: TRBJ1-5
D gene: -
V gene: TRBV7-8

CDR3 DNA: TGTGCCAGCAGCGTAGAGGGGCGTGGCTACACCTTC
CDR3 protein: CASSVEGRGYTF
clone size: -
J gene: TRBJ1-2
D gene: -
V gene: TRBV9

CDR3 DNA: TGTGCCTGGGCCGGGACAGTGAACACCGGGGAGCTGTTTTTT
CDR3 protein: CAWAGTVNTGELFF
clone size: few
J gene: TRBJ2-2
D gene: TRBD1
V gene: TRBV30

CDR3 DNA: TGCAGCGTTGAAGTTCTAGCGGGAGGTCACAATGAGCAGTTCTTC
CDR3 protein: CSVEVLAGGHNEQFF
clone size: few
J gene: TRBJ2-1
D gene: TRBD2
V gene: TRBV29-1

CDR3 DNA: TGTGCCAGCAGCGCAGAGGGGTATTACGAGCAGTACTTC
CDR3 protein: CASSAEGYYEQYF
clone size: few
J gene: TRBJ2-7
D gene: -
V gene: TRBV9

CDR3 DNA: TGCAGCGTTGACCTCGGGACCTATGGCTACACCTTC
CDR3 protein: CSVDLGTYGYTF
clone size: -
J gene: TRBJ1-2
D gene: -
V gene: TRBV29-1

CDR3 DNA: TGTGCCAGCAAGGCCGGGACCTTAATAGGGACCCAGTACTTC
CDR3 protein: CASKAGTLIGTQYF
clone size: -
J gene: TRBJ2-5
D gene: -
V gene: TRBV12-3/TRBV12-4

CDR3 DNA: TGTGCCACCAGCAGAGACGCGGGACCTAATCAGCCCCAGCATTTT
CDR3 protein: CATSRDAGPNQPQHF
clone size: few
J gene: TRBJ1-5
D gene: -
V gene: TRBV15

CDR3 DNA: TGTGCCACCAGCAGTTGGGAGGCGGGGAACACTGAAGCTTTCTTT
CDR3 protein: CATSSWEAGNTEAFF
clone size: -
J gene: TRBJ1-1
D gene: -
V gene: TRBV15

CDR3 DNA: TGTGCCAGCAGCTTTGAGACAGGACAGGAGTTCTTC
CDR3 protein: CASSFETGQEFF
clone size: -
J gene: TRBJ2-1
D gene: TRBD1
V gene: TRBV7-9

CDR3 DNA: TGTGCCAGCAGTTTAGCGGGACCCGGAAATGAGCAGTTCTTC
CDR3 protein: CASSLAGPGNEQFF
clone size: few
J gene: TRBJ2-1
D gene: -
V gene: TRBV12-3/TRBV12-4

CDR3 DNA: TGTGCCAGCAGCGCTCGGACTAGCGGGTTCGCGTACAATGAGCAGTTCTTC
CDR3 protein: CASSARTSGFAYNEQFF
clone size: few
J gene: TRBJ2-1
D gene: TRBD2
V gene: TRBV7-9

CDR3 DNA: TGTGCCAGCAGCCAAGGCGCTAGGCTGTCAGATACGCAGTATTTT
CDR3 protein: CASSQGARLSDTQYF
clone size: few
J gene: TRBJ2-3
D gene: -
V gene: TRBV3-1

CDR3 DNA: TGTGCCAGCAGCTCCCAGAATCAGCCCCAGCATTTT
CDR3 protein: CASSSQNQPQHF
clone size: few
J gene: TRBJ1-5
D gene: -
V gene: TRBV7-9

CDR3 DNA: TGTGCCAGCAGCTTTACCAGGGACAATGAGCAGTTCTTC
CDR3 protein: CASSFTRDNEQFF
clone size: -
J gene: TRBJ2-1
D gene: -
V gene: TRBV7-3

CDR3 DNA: TGCAGCGTTGAAGGACCGAATGAGCAGTTCTTC
CDR3 protein: CSVEGPNEQFF
clone size: -
J gene: TRBJ2-1
D gene: -
V gene: TRBV29-1

CDR3 DNA: TGTGCCACCAGCAGAGATATTGGGGGATTCCAGCCCCAGCATTTT
CDR3 protein: CATSRDIGGFQPQHF
clone size: few
J gene: TRBJ1-5
D gene: -
V gene: TRBV15

CDR3 DNA: TGTGCCAGCAGTTTAGGGCCACGGGGAGCTTTCTTT
CDR3 protein: CASSLGPRGAFF
clone size: -
J gene: TRBJ1-1
D gene: -
V gene: TRBV12-3/TRBV12-4

CDR3 DNA: TGTGCCAGCAGCTTAGACGTGGCGGGGGGGCGCCACGAGCAGTACTTC
CDR3 protein: CASSLDVAGGRHEQYF
clone size: -
J gene: TRBJ2-7
D gene: TRBD2
V gene: TRBV11-2

CDR3 DNA: TGTGCCAGCAGCTTGGATAGCGGGAGTAAGAAAAATGAGCAGTTCTTC
CDR3 protein: CASSLDSGSKKNEQFF
clone size: few
J gene: TRBJ2-1
D gene: TRBD2
V gene: TRBV7-9

CDR3 DNA: TGTGCCAGCAGTTTAGCCGCCGCCAGGGGCAACTATGGCTACACCTTC
CDR3 protein: CASSLAAARGNYGYTF
clone size: -
J gene: TRBJ1-2
D gene: -
V gene: TRBV27

CDR3 DNA: TGTGCCAGCAGCCAGGGAACCCCGGGACAGGGGTACAATGAGCAGTTCTTC
CDR3 protein: CASSQGTPGQGYNEQFF
clone size: few
J gene: TRBJ2-1
D gene: TRBD1
V gene: TRBV3-1

CDR3 DNA: TGCGCCAGCAGCCAAGAGGAAATAAGACTAAGCCTCTACGAGCAGTACTTC
CDR3 protein: CASSQEEIRLSLYEQYF
clone size: -
J gene: TRBJ2-7
D gene: -
V gene: TRBV4-1

CDR3 DNA: TGTGCCAGCAGCTTAGGGTTAACACCTGAAGAGACCCAGTACTTC
CDR3 protein: CASSLGLTPEETQYF
clone size: once
J gene: TRBJ2-5
D gene: -
V gene: TRBV7-9

CDR3 DNA: TGTGCCAGTAGCGACCACTCGGGCCAACCTGGAGCTTTCTTT
CDR3 protein: CASSDHSGQPGAFF
clone size: few
J gene: TRBJ1-1
D gene: -
V gene: TRBV19

CDR3 DNA: TGTGCCACCGCTGGACCGAGCACAGATACGCAGTATTTT
CDR3 protein: CATAGPSTDTQYF
clone size: -
J gene: TRBJ2-3
D gene: -
V gene: TRBV24-1

CDR3 DNA: TGTGCCAGCAGCCCCGCCCGGGACCCCTACTACGAGCAGTACTTC
CDR3 protein: CASSPARDPYYEQYF
clone size: few
J gene: TRBJ2-7
D gene: -
V gene: TRBV9

CDR3 DNA: TGCAGTGCTAGAGATGGGGGGAACCAAGAGACCCAGTACTTC
CDR3 protein: CSARDGGNQETQYF
clone size: few
J gene: TRBJ2-5
D gene: -
V gene: TRBV20-1

CDR3 DNA: TGTGCCAGCAGCCAAGATAGCGAGCAGTACTTC
CDR3 protein: CASSQDSEQYF
clone size: -
J gene: TRBJ2-7
D gene: -
V gene: TRBV14

CDR3 DNA: TGCAGTGCTAGAGAGAGGCAGGGAGGGGACGAGCAGTACTTC
CDR3 protein: CSARERQGGDEQYF
clone size: -
J gene: TRBJ2-7
D gene: TRBD2
V gene: TRBV20-1

CDR3 DNA: TGTGCCATCAGACCGTCTAGCGGCACCGGGGAGCTGTTTTTT
CDR3 protein: CAIRPSSGTGELFF
clone size: -
J gene: TRBJ2-2
D gene: TRBD2
V gene: TRBV10-3

CDR3 DNA: TGCAGTGCTAGAGAGGTTGAGCAGTTCTTC
CDR3 protein: CSAREVEQFF
clone size: -
J gene: TRBJ2-1
D gene: -
V gene: TRBV20-1

CDR3 DNA: TGCAGCGTTGAGAGGGGATCCCTGGTAGGGGGCTGGCAGTTCTTC
CDR3 protein: CSVERGSLVGGWQFF
clone size: -
J gene: TRBJ2-1
D gene: TRBD1
V gene: TRBV29-1